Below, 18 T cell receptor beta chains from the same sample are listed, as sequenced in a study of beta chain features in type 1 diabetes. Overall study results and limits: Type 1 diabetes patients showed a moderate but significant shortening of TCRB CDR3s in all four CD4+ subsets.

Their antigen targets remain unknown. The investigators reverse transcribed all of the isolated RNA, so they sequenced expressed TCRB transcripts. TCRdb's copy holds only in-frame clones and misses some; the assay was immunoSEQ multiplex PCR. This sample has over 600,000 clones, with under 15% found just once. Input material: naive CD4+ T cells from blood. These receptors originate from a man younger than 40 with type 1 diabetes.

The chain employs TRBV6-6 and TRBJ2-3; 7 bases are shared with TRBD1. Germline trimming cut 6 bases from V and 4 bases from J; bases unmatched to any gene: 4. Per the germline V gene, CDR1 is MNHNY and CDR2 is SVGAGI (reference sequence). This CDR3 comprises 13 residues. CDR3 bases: TGTGCCAGCAGGACAGGGTCCCCAGATACGCAGTATTTT. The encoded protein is CASRTGSPDTQYF.

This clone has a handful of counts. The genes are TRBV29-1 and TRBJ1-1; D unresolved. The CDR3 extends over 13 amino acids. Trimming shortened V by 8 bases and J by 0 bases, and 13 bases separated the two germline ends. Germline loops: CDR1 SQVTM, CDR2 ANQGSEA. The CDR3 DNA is TGCAGCTTTGGAAGAGCGTTGAACACTGAAGCTTTCTTT. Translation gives CSFGRALNTEAFF.

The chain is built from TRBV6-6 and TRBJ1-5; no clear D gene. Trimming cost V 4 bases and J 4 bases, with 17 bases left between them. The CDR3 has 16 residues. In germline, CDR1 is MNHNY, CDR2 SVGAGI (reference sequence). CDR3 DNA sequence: TGTGCCAGCAGTTTTAATAAGGATACGCGGAATCAGCCCCAGCATTTT. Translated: CASSFNKDTRNQPQHF.

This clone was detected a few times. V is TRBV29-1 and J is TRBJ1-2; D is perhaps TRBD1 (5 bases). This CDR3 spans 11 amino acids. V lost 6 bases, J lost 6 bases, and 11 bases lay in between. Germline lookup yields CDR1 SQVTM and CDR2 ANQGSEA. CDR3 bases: TGCAGCGTCCGTCAGGGCGATGGCTACACCTTC. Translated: CSVRQGDGYTF.

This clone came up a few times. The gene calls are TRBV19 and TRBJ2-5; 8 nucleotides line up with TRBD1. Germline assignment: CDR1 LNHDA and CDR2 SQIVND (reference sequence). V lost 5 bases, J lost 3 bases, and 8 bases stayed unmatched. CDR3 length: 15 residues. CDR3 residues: CASSGSGTGKETQYF. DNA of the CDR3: TGTGCCAGTAGTGGATCCGGGACAGGAAAAGAGACCCAGTACTTC.

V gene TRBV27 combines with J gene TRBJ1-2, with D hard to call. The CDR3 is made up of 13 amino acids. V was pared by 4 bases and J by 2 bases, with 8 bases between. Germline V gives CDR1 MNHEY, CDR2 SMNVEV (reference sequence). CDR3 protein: CASSSQINYGYTF. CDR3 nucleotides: TGTGCCAGCAGTTCCCAGATCAACTATGGCTACACCTTC.

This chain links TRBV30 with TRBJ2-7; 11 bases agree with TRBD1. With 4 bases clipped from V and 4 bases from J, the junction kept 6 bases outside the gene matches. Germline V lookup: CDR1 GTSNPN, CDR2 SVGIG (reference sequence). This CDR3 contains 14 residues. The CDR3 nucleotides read TGTGCCTGGAATCGGGACAGGGGGTGGTACGAGCAGTACTTC. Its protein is CAWNRDRGWYEQYF.

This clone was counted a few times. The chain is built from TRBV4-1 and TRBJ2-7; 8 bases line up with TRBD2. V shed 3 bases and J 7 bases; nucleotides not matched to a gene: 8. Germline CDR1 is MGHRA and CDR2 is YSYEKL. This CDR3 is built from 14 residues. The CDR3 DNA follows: TGCGCCAGCAGCCACCCCGGGACTAGACGGGAGCAGTACTTC. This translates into CASSHPGTRREQYF.

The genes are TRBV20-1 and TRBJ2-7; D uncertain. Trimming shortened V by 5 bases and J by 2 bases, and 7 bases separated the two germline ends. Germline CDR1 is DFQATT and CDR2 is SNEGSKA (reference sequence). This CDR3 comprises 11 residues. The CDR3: CSASQTYEQYF. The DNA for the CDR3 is TGCAGTGCTTCGCAGACCTACGAGCAGTACTTC.

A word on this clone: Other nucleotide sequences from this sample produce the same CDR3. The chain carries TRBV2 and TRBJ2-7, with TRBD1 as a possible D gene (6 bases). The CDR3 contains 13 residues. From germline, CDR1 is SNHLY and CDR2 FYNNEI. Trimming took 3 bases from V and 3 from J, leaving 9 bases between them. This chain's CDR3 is CASSDRGYYEQYF. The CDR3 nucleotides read TGTGCCAGCAGTGACAGGGGATACTACGAGCAGTACTTC.

This chain's CDR3 is CASSGRDRGTSNYGYTF. As DNA, the CDR3 is TGTGCCAGCAGCGGTCGCGACAGGGGAACTTCTAACTATGGCTACACCTTC. The V and J genes are TRBV7-2 and TRBJ1-2, with 8 bases that match TRBD1. Germline V gives CDR1 SGHTA, CDR2 FQGNSA. CDR3 length equals 17 residues. The trim removed 5 bases at V and 0 bases at J, leaving 11 bases unmatched.

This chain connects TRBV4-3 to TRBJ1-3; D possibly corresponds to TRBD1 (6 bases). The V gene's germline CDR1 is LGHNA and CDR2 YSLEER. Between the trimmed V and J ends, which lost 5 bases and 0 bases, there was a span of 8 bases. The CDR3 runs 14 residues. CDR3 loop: CASSGQISGNTIYF. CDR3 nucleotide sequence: TGCGCCAGCAGCGGACAGATCTCTGGAAACACCATATATTTT.

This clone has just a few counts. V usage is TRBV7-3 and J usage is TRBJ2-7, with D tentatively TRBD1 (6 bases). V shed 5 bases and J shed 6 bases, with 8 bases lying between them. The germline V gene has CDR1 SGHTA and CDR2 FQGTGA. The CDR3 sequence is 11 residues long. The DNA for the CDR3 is TGTGCCAGCAGCACAGGGAGCGAGCAGTACTTC. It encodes CASSTGSEQYF.

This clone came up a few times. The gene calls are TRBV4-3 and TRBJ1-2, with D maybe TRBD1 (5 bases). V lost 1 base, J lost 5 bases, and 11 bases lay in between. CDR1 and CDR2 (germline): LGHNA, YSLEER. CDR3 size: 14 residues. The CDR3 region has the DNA TGCGCCAGCAGCCAAGGCGGGGCAACGTATGGCTACACCTTC. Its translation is CASSQGGATYGYTF.

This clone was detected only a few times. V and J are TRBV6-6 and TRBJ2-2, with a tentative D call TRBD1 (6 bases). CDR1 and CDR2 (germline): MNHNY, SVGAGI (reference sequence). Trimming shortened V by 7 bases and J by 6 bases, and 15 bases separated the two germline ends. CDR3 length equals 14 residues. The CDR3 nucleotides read TGTGCCAGCAAAACTTCAGGGGATGCCGGGGAGCTGTTTTTT. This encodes CASKTSGDAGELFF.

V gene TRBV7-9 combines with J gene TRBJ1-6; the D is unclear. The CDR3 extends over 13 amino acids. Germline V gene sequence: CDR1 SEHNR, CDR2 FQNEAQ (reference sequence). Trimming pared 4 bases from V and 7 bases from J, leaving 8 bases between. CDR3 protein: CASSSDGNSPLHF. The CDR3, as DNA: TGTGCCAGCAGCTCCGACGGGAATTCACCCCTCCACTTT.

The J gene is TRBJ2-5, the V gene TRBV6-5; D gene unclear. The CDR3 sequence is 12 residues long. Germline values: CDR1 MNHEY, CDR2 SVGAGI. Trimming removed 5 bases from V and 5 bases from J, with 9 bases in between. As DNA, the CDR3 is TGTGCCAGCAGTGGACGTAGGGAGACCCAGTACTTC. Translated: CASSGRRETQYF.

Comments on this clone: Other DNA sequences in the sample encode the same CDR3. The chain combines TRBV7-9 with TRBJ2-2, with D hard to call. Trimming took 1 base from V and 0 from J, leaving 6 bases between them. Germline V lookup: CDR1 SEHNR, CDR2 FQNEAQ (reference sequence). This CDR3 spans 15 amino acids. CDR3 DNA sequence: TGTGCCAGCAGCTTAGGGAGCACGAACACCGGGGAGCTGTTTTTT. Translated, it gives CASSLGSTNTGELFF.